This T cell receptor beta chain was recorded in a study of cytomegalovirus exposure and HLA in healthy donors. Study-level results: Some TCR beta chains (roughly 160 of them) were listed as cytomegalovirus-associated. A previous analysis found most TCR beta V segments productive roughly 87% or roughly 30% of the time.

PCR primers comprised 60 Vbeta and 13 Jbeta primers. Methods used by the authors: Later, some 79 million unique TCR beta chains were counted in an analysis, and roughly 11 million of them were shared. Generated by immunoSEQ multiplex PCR, the TCRdb table keeps only in-frame clones and is missing some. That table gives V, J and clone size, and the DNA gave D and trimming. This sample carries roughly 200,000 clones, 85% of them seen once, and the ten largest clones take 2% to 2.5%. A note on this clone: Its antigen is unidentified.

Looked up from germline, CDR1 is SGHTA and CDR2 is FQGNSA. This CDR3 region has 14 residues. Between the trimmed V and J ends, which lost 4 bases and 7 bases, there was a span of 13 bases. V is TRBV7-2 and J is TRBJ1-4, with TRBD1 as a possible D gene (6 bases). The clonotype comes from a woman in her 50s in good health and CMV-seronegative. Sequenced input: PBMCs. The DNA of the CDR3 is TGTGCCAGCAGCTCCGGCGGGGGCGCTGAAAAACTGTTTTTT. It is translated as CASSSGGGAEKLFF.